Listed below are T cell receptor beta chains from one sample, sequenced in a study of cytomegalovirus exposure and HLA in healthy donors. Clones were read by immunoSEQ multiplex PCR, and TCRdb kept only the in-frame ones, dropping some. Among approximately 160,000 clones listed, roughly 78% were seen once. Sequencing was done on a sample of PBMCs. The receptors stem from a woman in her 50s in good health and CMV-seropositive. Each CDR3 is given with its conserved first and last residue. D genes are given only for firm matches. Clone size is given for some rows only: seen once, a few or many times, or a class if the clone is expanded.

TRBJ1-5 | . | TRBD1 | TRBV19 | TGTGCCAGTGCGGACAGGGCGGGAATACAGCCCCAGCATTTT | CASADRAGIQPQHF
TRBJ2-3 | . | TRBD2 | TRBV7-3 | TGTGCCAGCAGCTTAACCTGGACTAGTCGCCCAGATACGCAGTATTTT | CASSLTWTSRPDTQYF
TRBJ1-5 | . | . | TRBV12-5 | TGTGCTAGTGGTTTGGGCAGGGCGGGGGATCAGCCCCAGCATTTT | CASGLGRAGDQPQHF
TRBJ1-6 | . | . | TRBV6-5 | TGTGCCAGCTCCTTACAGGGTCCGCGTTCACCCCTCCACTTT | CASSLQGPRSPLHF
TRBJ2-5 | . | . | TRBV9 | TGTGCCAGCAGTCTTTCCGGGACACAGCAAGAGACCCAGTACTTC | CASSLSGTQQETQYF
TRBJ2-1 | . | . | TRBV5-4 | TGTGCCAGCAGCTCCATCTGGAGGGGCAATGAGCAGTTCTTC | CASSSIWRGNEQFF
TRBJ2-7 | . | TRBD1 | TRBV19 | TGTGCCAGTAGGGAAAGGGGGCAGTACGAGCAGTACTTC | CASRERGQYEQYF
TRBJ1-3 | . | TRBD1 | TRBV10-3 | TGTGCCATCAGGTCGCAGGGGGCAGGCTCTGGAAACACCATATATTTT | CAIRSQGAGSGNTIYF
TRBJ2-2 | . | TRBD2 | TRBV5-6 | TGTGCCAGCAGCAGAGCGGGGGGGCCGCCCGGGGAGCTGTTTTTT | CASSRAGGPPGELFF
TRBJ1-6 | . | . | TRBV7-8 | TGTGCCAGCAGCTTATACGGACATCCTCCCGTCTATAATTCACCCCTCCACTTT | CASSLYGHPPVYNSPLHF
TRBJ1-5 | once | . | TRBV15 | TGTGCCACCAGCAGAGATAGAGGCCAGCCCCAGCATTTT | CATSRDRGQPQHF
TRBJ1-4 | . | TRBD1 | TRBV10-1 | TGCGCCAGCAACACCGGGACAGGGTTTGAAAAACTGTTTTTT | CASNTGTGFEKLFF
TRBJ1-1 | . | . | TRBV15 | TGTGCCACCAGCAGAGATCTTGAGGACACTGAAGCTTTCTTT | CATSRDLEDTEAFF
TRBJ2-7 | . | . | TRBV6-1 | TGTGCCAGCAGTGCTCTAATCTACGAGCAGTACTTC | CASSALIYEQYF
TRBJ1-1 | . | . | TRBV27 | TGTGCCAGCAGTTTACAGGGATTGAACACTGAAGCTTTCTTT | CASSLQGLNTEAFF
TRBJ2-2 | few | TRBD1 | TRBV18 | TGTGCCAGCTCACCGGGACAGGCGAACACCGGGGAGCTGTTTTTT | CASSPGQANTGELFF
TRBJ1-5 | . | . | TRBV5-1 | TGCGCCAGCAGCCCTGGAGTGGGGGGACGTAGCAATCAGCCCCAGCATTTT | CASSPGVGGRSNQPQHF
TRBJ2-7 | . | TRBD2 | TRBV5-1 | TGCGCCAGCAGCTTGGGGGCTAGCGGGGGGTACGAGCAGTACTTC | CASSLGASGGYEQYF
TRBJ1-1 | few | . | TRBV7-9 | TGTTCCAGCAGCTTAGGGGAGGCAGTAGGCACTGAAGCTTTCTTT | CSSSLGEAVGTEAFF
TRBJ2-3 | . | . | TRBV5-1 | TGCGCCAGCAGCGCATGGAGTTCGTACACAGATACGCAGTATTTT | CASSAWSSYTDTQYF